This is a list of T cell receptor beta chains from one sample in a study of cytomegalovirus exposure and HLA in healthy donors. Sequenced by immunoSEQ multiplex PCR; TCRdb stores in-frame clones only, minus some. The sample consists of about 200,000 clones, roughly three quarters of them appearing once. What was sequenced was PBMCs. The receptors originated from a male donor in good health and CMV-seropositive. Both conserved end residues are part of each CDR3. A D gene is named only where the DNA matches it firmly. Only part of the rows carry a size: once, few, many, or a class if the clone is expanded.

v_call	d_call	clone_size	j_call	cdr3_nt	cdr3_aa
TRBV11-3	NA	NA	TRBJ2-7	TGTGCCAGCAGCCCCCAAACAGGGTCCTACGAGCAGTACTTC	CASSPQTGSYEQYF
TRBV5-1	TRBD1	NA	TRBJ1-2	TGCGCCAGCAGTGAATCCGACAGGGGAGATGGCTACACCTTC	CASSESDRGDGYTF
TRBV11-1	NA	few	TRBJ1-1	TGTGCCAGCAGCTTTCGGGGGGGGTATCCTGAAGCTTTCTTT	CASSFRGGYPEAFF
TRBV5-1	NA	few	TRBJ2-2	TGCGCCAGCAGCCGAGATTCCACCGGGGAGCTGTTTTTT	CASSRDSTGELFF
TRBV6-5	NA	NA	TRBJ2-3	TGTGCCAGCAGTTACCAATGGAGGACGGGCGATACGCAGTATTTT	CASSYQWRTGDTQYF
TRBV6-5	NA	NA	TRBJ1-5	TGTGCCGGAGGAGGTAATCAGCCCCAGCATTTT	CAGGGNQPQHF
TRBV6-5	NA	NA	TRBJ1-2	TGTGCCAGCAGGGCAGGGGATGAAGATGGCTACACCTTC	CASRAGDEDGYTF
TRBV11-1	TRBD2	NA	TRBJ2-5	TGTGCCAGCAGCCCCAACCGACTAGCGGGCGAGTCTGCAGAGACCCAGTACTTC	CASSPNRLAGESAETQYF
TRBV18	NA	few	TRBJ1-4	TGTGCCAGCTCACCGACCTTGGGGGCGCGAAGTGAAAAACTGTTTTTT	CASSPTLGARSEKLFF
TRBV21-1	NA	NA	TRBJ2-7	TGTGCCAGCAGCTCTAGGCGGGAAACCTCCTACGAGCAGTACTTC	CASSSRRETSYEQYF
TRBV19	NA	NA	TRBJ1-5	TGTGCCAGTATTATCGGGACACCGGCGAGCAATCAGCCCCAGCATTTT	CASIIGTPASNQPQHF
TRBV27	TRBD1	NA	TRBJ2-7	TGTGCCAGCAGTCCCCTGGACAGGGGGTTCTACGAGCAGTACTTC	CASSPLDRGFYEQYF
TRBV5-4	TRBD2	NA	TRBJ2-5	TGTGCCAGCAGCTGGACTAGCGGGGGGTGGGAGACCCAGTACTTC	CASSWTSGGWETQYF
TRBV5-1	TRBD2	NA	TRBJ2-7	TGCGCCAGCAGCTTGGAGGTGACTAGCGGGAGTAGGCAGTACTTC	CASSLEVTSGSRQYF
TRBV6-6	TRBD1	NA	TRBJ1-2	TGTGCCAGCAGTTACTCCACAGGGGACCTCTCGAGAGGCTACACCTTC	CASSYSTGDLSRGYTF
TRBV4-1	TRBD2	once	TRBJ2-7	TGCGCCAGCAGCAGACCCGGGGGGGAGCAGTACTTC	CASSRPGGEQYF
TRBV28	TRBD2	NA	TRBJ2-7	TGTGCCAGCAGTCTCCAGACTAGCGGGAGTCTTTTGTCGGGGGAGCAGTACTTC	CASSLQTSGSLLSGEQYF
TRBV18	NA	once	TRBJ1-1	TGTGCCAGCTCACCTTCCCCGGGGGAGGAAGCTTTCTTT	CASSPSPGEEAFF
TRBV9	NA	NA	TRBJ2-3	TGTGCCAGCAGCGCCCCCGGGACTAGCACAGATACGCAGTATTTT	CASSAPGTSTDTQYF
TRBV21-1	NA	NA	TRBJ1-1	TGTGCCAGCAGCAAACTCGCCGGGGACAGGGCTCGTGTGTGTGAAGCTTTCTTT	CASSKLAGDRARVCEAFF
TRBV7-9	NA	NA	TRBJ2-7	TGTTCCAGCAGACATTCCGGGGAGGACGAGCAGTACTTC	CSSRHSGEDEQYF
TRBV7-2	NA	NA	TRBJ1-2	TGTGCCAGCAGCACTCTACCCGCCCCGGGGTCATCTAACACCTTC	CASSTLPAPGSSNTF
TRBV27	TRBD2	NA	TRBJ2-7	TGTGCCAGCAGTTTATCTGCTAGCGGGAGTTTCTACGAGCAGTACTTC	CASSLSASGSFYEQYF
TRBV11-3	TRBD2	NA	TRBJ2-3	TGTGCCAGCAGCTTAGGGGTAGCGGGGGGCCCAGATACGCAGTATTTT	CASSLGVAGGPDTQYF
TRBV7-2	NA	NA	TRBJ1-3	TGTGCCAGCAGCCCACCGGGACTCCCGAGCTCTGGAAACACCATATATTTT	CASSPPGLPSSGNTIYF
TRBV15	TRBD2	NA	TRBJ2-3	TGTGCCACCAGCAGAGGTAGCGGGGGGACCACAGATACGCAGTATTTT	CATSRGSGGTTDTQYF
TRBV6-6	TRBD2	NA	TRBJ2-7	TGTGCCAGCAGTTTAACTAGCGGGTTCTCCTACGAGCAGTACTTC	CASSLTSGFSYEQYF
TRBV4-2	TRBD1	NA	TRBJ1-1	TGTGCCAGCAGCCGGCCTCCAGGGGGCGATGAAGCTTTCTTT	CASSRPPGGDEAFF
TRBV28	NA	NA	TRBJ2-7	TGTGCCAGCAGCTACTCGGTAGTTCGGTACGAGCAGTACTTC	CASSYSVVRYEQYF
TRBV15	TRBD1	NA	TRBJ1-4	TGTGCCACCAGCAGAGGGGGACAGGGGTCCGAAAAACTGTTTTTT	CATSRGGQGSEKLFF
TRBV2	NA	NA	TRBJ1-2	TGTGCCAGCAGTGGGGGGCGAGGCTACACCTTC	CASSGGRGYTF
TRBV7-9	NA	once	TRBJ2-5	TGTGCCAGCGAGGGCCCTAAGTCGGAGACCCAGTACTTC	CASEGPKSETQYF
TRBV5-1	NA	NA	TRBJ1-3	TGCGCCAGCAGCTTGGAACCGGGACACAAGCTTATAACCTCTGGAAACACCATATATTTT	CASSLEPGHKLITSGNTIYF
TRBV19	TRBD2	NA	TRBJ2-7	TGTGCCAGTAGTACCGGGAGGGCCGGCGAGCAGTACTTC	CASSTGRAGEQYF
TRBV11-2	NA	once	TRBJ2-7	TGTGCCAGCAGCTTAGACCTGGGCCTACCCCCGAAAGAGCAGTACTTC	CASSLDLGLPPKEQYF
TRBV6-1	NA	few	TRBJ1-5	TGTGCCAGCAGTGAAGGGGCCCGGGGGGACCAGCCCCAGCATTTT	CASSEGARGDQPQHF
TRBV4-2	TRBD1	NA	TRBJ2-7	TGTGCCAGCAGCCGAGGACAGGGGACGGGCGAGCAGTACTTC	CASSRGQGTGEQYF
TRBV5-1	NA	few	TRBJ2-5	TGCGCCAGCGCTAGTCAGGAGACCCAGTACTTC	CASASQETQYF
TRBV6-5	NA	NA	TRBJ1-4	TGTGCCAGCAGTTACTCGGGGCAGGGGAGTGAAAAACTGTTTTTT	CASSYSGQGSEKLFF
TRBV7-6	NA	NA	TRBJ1-6	TGTGCCAGCAGCTTAGGAGGGAGCTCCTATAATTCACCCCTCCACTTT	CASSLGGSSYNSPLHF
TRBV9	NA	NA	TRBJ1-1	TGTGCCAGCAGTGACAGGTTGAACACTGAAGCTTTCTTT	CASSDRLNTEAFF
TRBV10-3	NA	few	TRBJ1-1	TGTGCCATCAGTGAGTCGAATCAGCGGGCCTTTACTGAAGCTTTCTTT	CAISESNQRAFTEAFF
TRBV7-2	TRBD2	NA	TRBJ2-7	TGTGCCAGCAGCCCGATAGCGGGAGTCCTGGTCGAGCAGTACTTC	CASSPIAGVLVEQYF
TRBV27	TRBD2	NA	TRBJ2-7	TGTGCCAGCAGTCCCCCCGGACTAGCGGGAGTGGGATACGAGCAGTACTTC	CASSPPGLAGVGYEQYF
TRBV13	NA	NA	TRBJ2-7	TGTGCCAGCAGCTTATCAAGAGTTTCCTACGAGCAGTACTTC	CASSLSRVSYEQYF